This T cell receptor beta chain was captured by sequencing in a study of T cells after somatic rescue of genetic block. Clones were read by immunoSEQ multiplex PCR, and TCRdb kept only the in-frame ones, dropping some. Altogether 68,000 or so clones are present, 85% to 95% being singletons, with the ten largest covering 2.5% to 3.5%. V shed 7 bases and J shed 4 bases, with 13 bases lying between them. The germline gives CDR1 WSHSY, CDR2 SAAADI. The CDR3 runs 13 residues. This clonotype was obtained from a man aged 35-49 years. The V gene is TRBV10-2, the J gene TRBJ1-1; possible D gene TRBD1, 5 bases. The specimen sequenced was peripheral blood mononuclear cells (PBMCs). The CDR3 protein is CASTLGRGTEAFF. CDR3 coding DNA: TGCGCCAGCACCTTGGGGAGGGGCACTGAAGCTTTCTTT.